The T cell receptor beta chain under discussion was sequenced for a study of T cells in Graves' hyperthyroidism and ophthalmopathy. Study overall: The initial diagnosis was the point when peripheral blood was collected, ahead of any treatment.

From RNA transcripts, TCR beta CDR3 regions were amplified. TCR CDR3 underwent first-round RT-PCR with the HTBI primer set. TCRdb analysed the multiplex PCR reads with MiXCR anew, one entry per CDR3 protein. The table lists about 740,000 distinct CDR3 sequences, around 15% of them singletons. This clonotype was seen ten or more times. Absent ophthalmopathy progression within 18 months defined stable Graves' hyperthyroidism. Patients were aged 18 to 65, had disease duration under 2 months, and had newly diagnosed hyperthyroidism. The CDR3 is 17 amino acids. Trimming cost V 5 bases and J 3 bases; bases outside gene matches: 14.

This clonotype was obtained from a young woman with Graves' hyperthyroidism. Material: blood. This sequence joins TRBV12-3 or TRBV12-4 and TRBJ2-5; 8 nucleotides line up with TRBD2. Written as DNA, the CDR3 is TGTGCCAGCAGTCTCCGGGGGGGGGTTTGGGGGAAAGAGACCCAGTACTTC. Amino acid sequence: CASSLRGGVWGKETQYF.